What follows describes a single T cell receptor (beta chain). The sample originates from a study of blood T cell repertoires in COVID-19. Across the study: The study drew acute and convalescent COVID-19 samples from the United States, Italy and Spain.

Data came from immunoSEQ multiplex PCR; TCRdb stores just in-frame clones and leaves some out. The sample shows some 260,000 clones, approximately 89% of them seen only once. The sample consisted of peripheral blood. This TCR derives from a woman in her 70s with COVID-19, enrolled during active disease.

This CDR3 reads CASSYSYRRVNTEAFF. The CDR3 nucleotides are TGTGCCAGCAGTTACTCGTACCGACGGGTGAACACTGAAGCTTTCTTT. V usage is TRBV6-5 and J usage is TRBJ1-1; D uncertain. This CDR3 is built from 16 residues. The germline V and J ends were trimmed by 0 bases and 0 bases, with 11 bases remaining between them. CDR1 MNHEY and CDR2 SVGAGI come from the germline V gene.